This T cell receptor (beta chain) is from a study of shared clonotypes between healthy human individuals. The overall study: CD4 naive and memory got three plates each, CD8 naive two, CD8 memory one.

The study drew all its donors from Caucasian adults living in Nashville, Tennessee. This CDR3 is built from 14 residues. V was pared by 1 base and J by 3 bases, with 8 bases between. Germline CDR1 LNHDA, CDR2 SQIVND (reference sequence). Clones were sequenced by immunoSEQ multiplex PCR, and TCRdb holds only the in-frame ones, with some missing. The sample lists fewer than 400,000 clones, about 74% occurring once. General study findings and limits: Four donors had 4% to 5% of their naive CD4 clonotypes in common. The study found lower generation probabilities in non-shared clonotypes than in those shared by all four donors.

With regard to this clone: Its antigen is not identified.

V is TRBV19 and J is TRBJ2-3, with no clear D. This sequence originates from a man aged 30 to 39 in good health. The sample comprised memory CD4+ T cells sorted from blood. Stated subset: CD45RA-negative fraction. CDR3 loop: CASSIGLMTDTQYF. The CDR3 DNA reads TGTGCCAGTAGTATAGGTTTAATGACAGATACGCAGTATTTT.